This T cell receptor (beta chain) is from a study of blood T cell repertoires in COVID-19. Germline V gene sequence: CDR1 SGHAT, CDR2 FQNNGV. Trimming stripped 0 bases from V and 5 bases from J, with 16 bases between. The CDR3 sequence is 16 residues long. Sequencing used immunoSEQ multiplex PCR; TCRdb keeps in-frame clones, though not all of them. This table holds 150,000 to 200,000 clones, over 80% found once. Clinical history as reported by participants underpinned cohort assignment. Participants in the exposed group had met a COVID-19 case in the 2 weeks before joining the study. The source of this sequence is a man aged 65 to 85 who had been exposed to COVID-19. Sample: PBMCs or T cells enriched from blood (not recorded which). This chain uses TRBV11-2 with TRBJ2-5; D is possibly TRBD2 (5 bases). CDR3 in DNA: TGTGCCAGCAGCTTAGATCCCCTAGGAGGTAGCGAGACCCAGTACTTC. Protein: CASSLDPLGGSETQYF.